This TCR beta chain was captured by sequencing in a study of regulatory T cells in long-lasting Graves disease. Time point reported: persistent/refractory GD, antithyroid drugs over 5 years with positive TRAb. Researchers made the TCR library from RNA that was extracted from PBMCs. CDR3 size: 15 residues. The germline V gene has CDR1 MNHNS and CDR2 SASEGT. V was trimmed by 3 bases and J by 0 bases, leaving 11 bases between them. Relying on iRepertoire HTBI primers and Arm-PCR of CDR3 regions, the team built TCR beta libraries. TCRdb reprocessed the multiplex PCR reads with MiXCR, giving one entry per CDR3 protein. The sample yields 700,000 or so distinct CDR3 sequences, roughly 30% seen once.

V and J are TRBV6-1 and TRBJ1-1, with D unresolved. The input for sequencing was peripheral blood mononuclear cells (PBMCs), taken when the disease was refractory, from a patient treated with antithyroid drugs. The receptor was derived from a female donor with Graves disease. The CDR3 protein is CASSDPAAMNTEAFF. DNA for the CDR3: TGTGCCAGCAGTGACCCGGCAGCAATGAACACTGAAGCTTTCTTT.